The next 7 T cell receptor beta chains were all read from a single sample in a study of glioma-infiltrating T cells. The iRepertoire nested amplicon-rescue multiplex PCR amplified TCR alpha and beta CDR3s from RNA. TCRdb reprocessed the multiplex PCR reads via MiXCR and lists one record per CDR3 protein. The table records around 170,000 distinct CDR3 sequences, about 47% of them present only once. The sequencing sample was made of glioma tissue, nonneoplastic brain tissue, or PBMCs (not recorded which). All receptors derive from a human donor with low-grade glioma or glioblastoma, undergoing nonglioma brain surgery, or in good health (not recorded which).

The gene calls are TRBV18 and TRBJ2-6; no clear D gene. This CDR3 is built from 14 residues. From germline, CDR1 is KGHSH and CDR2 LQKENI. V was shortened by 3 bases and J by 2 bases, with 5 bases between the two germline ends. For the CDR3, the DNA is TGTGCCAGCTCACCCCCCACTGGGGCCAACGTCCTGACTTTC. This translates into CASSPPTGANVLTF.

This clonotype was detected many times. The rearrangement joins TRBV27 to TRBJ2-1; D possibly corresponds to TRBD1 (6 bases). Trimming left V 5 bases short and J 4 bases short, with 15 bases between. CDR1 is MNHEY and CDR2 is SMNVEV in the germline V gene (reference sequence). This CDR3 contains 15 residues. The CDR3 region has the DNA TGTGCCAGCAGTCCCAACAGGGTTTCGTACAATGAGCAGTTCTTC. This translates into CASSPNRVSYNEQFF.

Regarding this clonotype: The junction departs from the called germline gene at one end, perhaps through a read error. The V call is TRBV27, the J call TRBJ2-1, with D possibly TRBD1 on 6 matching bases. The CDR3 runs to 15 residues. CDR1 MNHEY and CDR2 SMNVEV come from the germline V gene (reference sequence). Here the CDR3 reads CATSDTGSSYNEQFF. In DNA form, the CDR3 reads TGTGCCACCAGTGATACAGGGAGCTCCTACAATGAGCAGTTCTTC.

This clonotype came up many times. The chain carries TRBV20-1 and TRBJ1-1; D ambiguous. Trimming cost V 2 bases and J 0 bases, with 10 bases left between them. This CDR3 contains 14 residues. Germline V CDR1 and CDR2: DFQATT, SNEGSKA (reference sequence). The CDR3 protein is CSARSAGMNTEAFF. The DNA for the CDR3 is TGCAGTGCTAGATCGGCAGGAATGAACACTGAAGCTTTCTTT.

The chain carries TRBV5-1 and TRBJ1-1; the D is unclear. The germline V and J ends were trimmed by 2 bases and 1 base, with 9 bases remaining between them. CDR1 and CDR2 from the germline V gene are SGHRS and YFSETQ. The CDR3 runs 14 residues. The CDR3 DNA reads as TGCGCCAGCAGCTTTAGTACGGCGAACACTGAAGCTTTCTTT. Translating gives CASSFSTANTEAFF.

The genes are TRBV7-9 and TRBJ1-5; the D gene is possibly TRBD1 (6 bases). Between the trimmed V and J ends, which lost 6 bases and 4 bases, there was a span of 13 bases. Germline V gene lookup returns CDR1 SEHNR and CDR2 FQNEAQ (reference sequence). The CDR3 length is 14 residues. CDR3 loop: CASRESGVNQPQHF. The CDR3 DNA is TGTGCCAGCAGAGAATCAGGGGTGAATCAGCCCCAGCATTTT.

The chain recombines TRBV28 with TRBJ2-7, with D possibly being TRBD1 (6 bases). Germline V lookup: CDR1 MDHEN, CDR2 SYDVKM. The CDR3 extends over 13 amino acids. The V end lost 10 bases, the J end lost 3 bases, and 16 bases lay between the germline ends. The CDR3 is CAIIPGHLYEQYF. DNA of the CDR3: TGTGCCATCATTCCGGGACATCTCTACGAGCAGTACTTC.